The rows below give T cell receptor beta chains drawn from one sample of a study of blood T cell repertoires in COVID-19. Profiling relied on immunoSEQ multiplex PCR, and the TCRdb table lists in-frame clones only, not all of them. This sample has roughly 250,000 clones; less than 85% occur once, and the top ten carry nearly 5%. The sequenced sample was peripheral blood. The receptor set was obtained from an elderly woman with active or convalescent COVID-19. The CDR3 runs from the conserved cysteine through the conserved F or W. A D gene is named only where the DNA matches it firmly. Clone size appears in some rows only: once, few, many, or a class for an expanded clone.

v_gene,d_gene,abundance,len,j_gene,CDR3aa,CDR3nt
TRBV5-1,TRBD1,once,16,TRBJ2-1,CASSDSPRQGSGEQFF,TGCGCCAGCAGCGACAGCCCTAGACAGGGGTCGGGGGAGCAGTTCTTC
TRBV6-6,TRBD1,-,14,TRBJ1-5,CASSYGTGNGPQHF,TGTGCCAGCAGTTACGGGACAGGGAATGGACCCCAGCATTTT
TRBV10-2,TRBD2,-,17,TRBJ2-1,CASSEYTTSGSRDEQFF,TGCGCCAGCAGTGAATATACGACTAGCGGGAGTCGCGATGAGCAGTTCTTC
TRBV21-1,-,-,15,TRBJ1-4,CASIGYRGRNEKLFF,TGTGCCAGCATTGGGTACAGGGGGCGCAATGAAAAACTGTTTTTT
TRBV5-1,TRBD2,-,16,TRBJ2-3,CASSLGLAGGTDTQYF,TGCGCCAGCAGCTTGGGACTAGCGGGAGGTACAGATACGCAGTATTTT
TRBV7-7,-,-,14,TRBJ2-5,CASSLNSAGETQYF,TGTGCTAGCAGCTTAAACTCGGCCGGGGAGACCCAGTACTTC
TRBV9,-,-,12,TRBJ1-2,CASSVGPPRYTF,TGTGCCAGCAGCGTAGGGCCCCCCCGCTACACCTTC
TRBV19,-,-,18,TRBJ1-2,CASSISPGRGVGYYGYTF,TGTGCCAGTAGTATATCCCCGGGACGCGGGGTCGGGTACTATGGCTACACCTTC
TRBV29-1,TRBD2,-,17,TRBJ2-2,CSVEDLPAGDNTGELFF,TGCAGCGTTGAAGATCTCCCTGCGGGGGACAACACCGGGGAGCTGTTTTTT
TRBV5-1,TRBD1,-,15,TRBJ1-2,CASHLYPGGGYGYTF,TGCGCCAGCCATCTCTATCCAGGGGGCGGCTATGGCTACACCTTC
TRBV29-1,-,-,16,TRBJ1-2,CSVDYGPAGQENGYTF,TGCAGCGTTGATTACGGGCCGGCGGGGCAGGAAAATGGCTACACCTTC
TRBV7-8,-,-,15,TRBJ2-2,CASRPGEVNTGELFF,TGTGCCTCTAGGCCAGGGGAAGTGAACACCGGGGAGCTGTTTTTT
TRBV2,-,-,14,TRBJ2-7,CASRNGLVAYEQYF,TGTGCCAGCAGGAACGGACTGGTCGCCTACGAGCAGTACTTC
TRBV19,-,once,14,TRBJ1-1,CASSIPGQMPEAFF,TGTGCCAGTAGTATCCCAGGACAGATGCCTGAAGCTTTCTTT
TRBV7-9,-,-,15,TRBJ1-3,CASSHHGGAGNTIYF,TGTGCCAGCAGCCATCACGGAGGGGCTGGAAACACCATATATTTT
TRBV7-9,TRBD2,-,15,TRBJ2-7,CASSLRSGGDHEQYF,TGTGCCAGCAGCTTAAGGTCTGGGGGGGACCACGAGCAGTACTTC
TRBV7-9,-,-,11,TRBJ2-1,CASSLVQEQFF,TGTGCCAGCAGCTTGGTCCAGGAGCAGTTCTTC
TRBV7-9,TRBD2,-,15,TRBJ2-3,CASSRTSQSTDTQYF,TGTGCCAGCAGCCGGACTAGCCAGAGCACAGATACGCAGTATTTT
TRBV28,-,once,16,TRBJ1-5,CASSLPSAGLNQPQHF,TGTGCCAGCAGTTTACCCTCTGCAGGACTTAATCAGCCCCAGCATTTT
TRBV5-1,TRBD1,-,14,TRBJ1-2,CASSLAGGGYGYTF,TGCGCCAGCAGCTTGGCAGGGGGCGGCTATGGCTACACCTTC
TRBV5-1,-,-,12,TRBJ2-3,CASSFRVDTQYF,TGCGCCAGCAGCTTCAGGGTGGATACGCAGTATTTT
TRBV30,-,-,14,TRBJ2-1,CAWSDPRVYNEQFF,TGTGCCTGGAGTGACCCTAGAGTCTACAATGAGCAGTTCTTC
TRBV10-1,-,-,13,TRBJ1-1,CASRSSMNTEAFF,TGCGCCAGCAGGTCCAGTATGAACACTGAAGCTTTCTTT
TRBV2,TRBD2,-,16,TRBJ2-1,CASSIGLAGGVDEQFF,TGTGCCAGCAGCATCGGTTTAGCGGGAGGAGTTGATGAGCAGTTCTTC
TRBV4-1,-,once,12,TRBJ2-1,CASSQDRREQFF,TGCGCCAGCAGCCAAGATAGAAGAGAGCAGTTCTTC
TRBV27,-,-,13,TRBJ2-1,CASSLLARDEQFF,TGTGCCAGCAGTTTATTGGCGCGGGATGAGCAGTTCTTC
TRBV5-1,-,-,16,TRBJ2-1,CASSPLSGDSYNEQFF,TGCGCCAGCAGCCCTCTTAGCGGAGACTCCTACAATGAGCAGTTCTTC
TRBV27,TRBD1,-,13,TRBJ1-1,CASSLAGGTEAFF,TGTGCCAGCAGTTTAGCAGGGGGCACTGAAGCTTTCTTT
TRBV28,-,-,13,TRBJ1-5,CASRLGLLLPQHF,TGTGCCAGCAGGCTGGGACTCCTTTTGCCCCAGCATTTT
TRBV5-1,-,-,14,TRBJ2-5,CASSLQGSKETQYF,TGCGCCAGCAGCTTGCAGGGGTCGAAAGAGACCCAGTACTTC
TRBV5-1,-,-,14,TRBJ1-5,CASSSEMGVSPQHF,TGCGCCAGCAGCTCCGAAATGGGCGTTTCGCCCCAGCATTTT
TRBV20-1,TRBD2,-,17,TRBJ2-1,CSASLPSGGHSYNEQFF,TGCAGTGCTAGTTTGCCTAGCGGGGGCCACTCCTACAATGAGCAGTTCTTC
TRBV2,-,-,13,TRBJ1-1,CASSEGTGFGAFF,TGTGCCAGCAGTGAGGGTACAGGGTTCGGAGCTTTCTTT
TRBV18,TRBD2,once,16,TRBJ2-7,CASSPPNGGRLYEQYF,TGTGCCAGCTCACCACCGAACGGGGGGAGGCTCTACGAGCAGTACTTC
TRBV3-1/TRBV3-2,-,-,14,TRBJ1-1,CASSSHRMNTEAFF,TGTGCCAGCTCTAGTCACCGTATGAACACTGAAGCTTTCTTT
TRBV5-1,TRBD1,-,15,TRBJ1-2,CASSLSRDRGHGYTF,TGCGCCAGCAGCTTAAGCCGGGACAGGGGCCATGGCTACACCTTC
TRBV7-2,-,-,15,TRBJ2-5,CASSLVPHAGETQYF,TGTGCCAGCAGCTTAGTCCCCCACGCCGGGGAGACCCAGTACTTC
TRBV27,TRBD1,-,20,TRBJ2-1,CASSRWTGGLVSSSYNEQFF,TGTGCCAGCTCGCGGTGGACAGGGGGCCTGGTTTCTTCCTCCTACAATGAGCAGTTCTTC
TRBV19,-,few,14,TRBJ2-2,CASTKLPNTGELFF,TGTGCCAGTACCAAGCTTCCGAACACCGGGGAGCTGTTTTTT
TRBV10-3,-,few,16,TRBJ1-5,CAISEGTNRGNQPQHF,TGTGCCATCAGTGAGGGGACAAATCGGGGCAATCAGCCCCAGCATTTT
TRBV7-8,-,-,13,TRBJ1-5,CASSLDRNQPQHF,TGTGCCAGCAGCTTAGACAGAAATCAGCCCCAGCATTTT
TRBV18,-,-,16,TRBJ1-3,CASSQMTDHSGNTIYF,TGTGCCAGCTCACAAATGACAGACCACTCTGGAAACACCATATATTTT
TRBV28,TRBD2,-,15,TRBJ2-7,CASSLLAATNYEQYF,TGTGCCAGCAGCCTACTAGCGGCAACTAATTACGAGCAGTACTTC
TRBV15,-,-,14,TRBJ1-2,CATSRDQTGLGYTF,TGTGCCACCAGCAGAGATCAAACAGGTTTGGGCTACACCTTC
TRBV30,TRBD1,-,16,TRBJ1-5,CAWSNKDRVGNQPQHF,TGTGCCTGGAGTAATAAGGACAGGGTAGGCAATCAGCCCCAGCATTTT